This entry lists 8 T cell receptor beta chains sequenced from one sample in a study of beta chain features in type 1 diabetes. Their recognized antigens are unknown. The isolated RNA, all of it, was reverse transcribed, so expressed TCRB transcripts were what got sequenced. Clones were read by immunoSEQ multiplex PCR, and TCRdb kept only the in-frame ones, dropping some. The sample includes 600,000 to 750,000 clones, 9.5% to 15% of them seen just once. Whole-study results and caveats: All four CD4+ subsets of Type 1 diabetes patients contained TCRB CDR3s that were moderately but significantly shorter.

The sample taken for sequencing was naive CD4+ T cells from blood. These TCRs come from a man aged 25 to 40 with type 1 diabetes.

This clone was observed a handful of times. This chain connects TRBV7-2 to TRBJ2-1; either TRBD1 or TRBD2 may supply D (5 bases each). The V gene lost 4 bases and the J gene lost 0 bases, with 16 bases spanning the gap. Germline-derived CDR1 and CDR2 are SGHTA and FQGNSA. This CDR3 is built from 17 residues. The CDR3 nucleotides are TGTGCCAGCAGCTGGGCCGGGACCGCTTACTCCTACAATGAGCAGTTCTTC. The encoded protein is CASSWAGTAYSYNEQFF.

The gene calls are TRBV14 and TRBJ1-2, with D uncertain. V lost 1 base and J 8 bases, leaving 11 bases between the germline ends. The CDR3 covers 13 residues. Germline CDR1 SGHDN, CDR2 FVKESK. The CDR3 nucleotides read TGTGCCAGCAGCCAAGGGCAGGCCGGCGGCTACACCTTC. Its translation is CASSQGQAGGYTF.

This clone has more than one count but fewer than ten. Here the CDR3 reads CASSDGRGLTGELFF. The CDR3 coding sequence is TGTGCCAGCAGCGACGGGCGGGGCTTAACCGGGGAGCTGTTTTTT. The chain recombines TRBV2 with TRBJ2-2; weak D call: TRBD2 (6 bases). Germline CDR1 is SNHLY and CDR2 is FYNNEI. Trimming took off 6 bases at V and 5 bases at J, with 16 bases between the two ends. CDR3 length: 15 amino acids. The whole variable domain, filled in from reference TRBV2 and TRBJ2-2, reads EPEVTQTPSHQVTQMGQEVILRCVPISNHLYFYWYRQILGQKVEFLVSFYNNEISEKSEIFDDQFSVERPDGSNFTLKIRSTKLEDSAMYFCASSDGRGLTGELFFGEGSRLTVL.

The chain employs TRBV18 and TRBJ1-6; TRBD1 might be the D (5 bases). V was trimmed by 6 bases and J by 8 bases, leaving 11 bases between them. This CDR3 region has 13 residues. Looked up from germline, CDR1 is KGHSH and CDR2 is LQKENI. For the CDR3, the DNA is TGTGCCAGCTCCCAGGGAACGGATTCACCCCTCCACTTT. This translates into CASSQGTDSPLHF.

This clone was seen a few times. The chain links TRBV5-4 to TRBJ2-7, with TRBD1 matching over 10 bases. Germline V gives CDR1 SGHNT, CDR2 YYREEE (reference sequence). V trimming: 0 bases; J trimming: 3 bases; junction bases outside the gene matches: 6. The CDR3 consists of 16 residues. CDR3: CASSLAAGQGFYEQYF. The CDR3 DNA sequence: TGTGCCAGCAGCTTGGCCGCGGGACAGGGGTTCTACGAGCAGTACTTC. Drawing the rest from reference TRBV5-4 and TRBJ2-7, the complete variable domain is ETGVTQSPTHLIKTRGQQVTLRCSSQSGHNTVSWYQQALGQGPQFIFQYYREEENGRGNFPPRFSGLQFPNYSSELNVNALELDDSALYLCASSLAAGQGFYEQYFGPGTRLTVT.

This clone turned up a few times. An end of the junction does not agree with germline; a read error may underlie this. This sequence joins TRBV7-2 and TRBJ2-7; D is undetermined. The length of the CDR3 is 13 residues. Germline V gene lookup returns CDR1 SGHTA and CDR2 FQGNSA. This CDR3 reads CASSSGNYGPPHF. The CDR3 region has the DNA TGTGCCAGCAGCTCTGGAAACTACGGCCCACCCCACTTC.

This clone was counted a few times. The chain has TRBV2 and TRBJ1-2; 7 positions agree with TRBD1. The germline CDR1 and CDR2 sequences are SNHLY and FYNNEI. V dropped 6 bases and J dropped 4; count of bases not matched to a gene: 11. The CDR3 covers 15 residues. The CDR3 nucleotides are TGTGCCAGCAGACTCGGGACAGATTCCACCTATGGCTACACCTTC. Its translation is CASRLGTDSTYGYTF. The full variable domain, with the rest looked up from reference TRBV2 and TRBJ1-2, is EPEVTQTPSHQVTQMGQEVILRCVPISNHLYFYWYRQILGQKVEFLVSFYNNEISEKSEIFDDQFSVERPDGSNFTLKIRSTKLEDSAMYFCASRLGTDSTYGYTFGSGTRLTVV.

V gene TRBV11-2 combines with J gene TRBJ1-6; tentative D call: TRBD1 (5 bases). The V end was cut by 1 base, the J end by 8 bases, with 12 bases between. The CDR3 loop spans 15 amino acids. CDR1 SGHAT and CDR2 FQNNGV come from the germline V gene. The CDR3 reads CASSLVRGRDSPLHF. The CDR3 DNA reads as TGTGCCAGCAGCTTAGTGAGGGGTAGGGATTCACCCCTCCACTTT.